This T cell receptor beta chain was observed in a study of blood T cell repertoires in COVID-19. The overall study: From the United States, Italy and Spain came samples of acute and convalescent COVID-19.

Profiling relied on immunoSEQ multiplex PCR, and the TCRdb table lists in-frame clones only, not all of them. The table shows 150,000 to 200,000 clones, with roughly 84% occurring only once. Germline-derived CDR1 and CDR2 are LNHDA and SQIVND (reference sequence). Trimming pared 3 bases from V and 0 bases from J, leaving 12 bases between. The CDR3 loop spans 16 amino acids. V and J are TRBV19 and TRBJ1-5; D is uncertain. The specimen was peripheral blood. This TCR came from a woman in her fifties or sixties with acute or convalescent COVID-19. DNA of the CDR3: TGTGCCAGTAGTATCTCGACATACACTAGCAATCAGCCCCAGCATTTT. Translation gives CASSISTYTSNQPQHF.